Below are 3 T cell receptor beta chains sequenced from a single sample in a study of early T cells in non-severe SARS-CoV-2 infection. One entry per CDR3 protein results from TCRdb running MiXCR on the 5' RACE reads. Here the sample spans about 73,000 distinct CDR3 sequences, about 13% being singletons. Sequenced sample: whole blood. These receptors all stem from an adult who was a healthcare worker with PCR-confirmed SARS-CoV-2 infection or an uninfected control (not recorded which).

This clonotype showed up many times. The chain uses TRBV11-2 and TRBJ2-5; perhaps TRBD1 as D (6 bases). Germline CDR1 reads SGHAT; CDR2 reads FQNNGV. CDR3 length: 14 residues. The V gene lost 3 bases and the J gene lost 5 bases, with 13 bases spanning the gap. Here the CDR3 reads CASSFRQARETQYF. The CDR3, as DNA: TGTGCCAGCAGCTTCCGACAGGCTCGGGAGACCCAGTACTTC. The full variable domain, in which reference TRBV11-2 and TRBJ2-5 provide the parts outside the CDR3, is EAGVAQSPRYKIIEKRQSVAFWCNPISGHATLYWYQQILGQGPKLLIQFQNNGVVDDSQLPKDRFSAERLKGVDSTLKIQPAKLEDSAVYLCASSFRQARETQYFGPGTRLLVL.

This CDR3 is CASSRTGTAGNTIYF. CDR3 DNA: TGTGCCAGCAGCCGCACCGGGACAGCAGGAAACACCATATATTTT. The chain recombines TRBV12-3 or TRBV12-4 with TRBJ1-3; TRBD1 aligns across 7 bases. This CDR3 is 15 amino acids long. Trimming cost V 6 bases and J 4 bases; bases outside gene matches: 9.

This clonotype was counted ten times or more. The CDR3 DNA reads TGTGCCAGCAGAGATTGGACAGGGGGATCTTCAAATAATTCACCCCTCCACTTT. This gives the protein CASRDWTGGSSNNSPLHF. The rearrangement links TRBV21-1 to TRBJ1-6; TRBD1 is the table's D call and was not checked against the DNA. TRBV21-1 is recorded as a pseudogene. CDR3 length equals 18 residues.